Listed here is a single T cell receptor beta chain. Its cognate antigen is unknown. An input of roughly 0.45 to 1 ug of RNA was subjected to reverse transcription using random hexamers. Amplification of TCR beta CDR3 across 54 Vbeta and 13 Jbeta was performed with immunoSEQ multiplex PCR. TCRdb itself ran the immunoSEQ multiplex PCR reads through MiXCR, one entry per CDR3 protein. Of roughly 200,000 distinct CDR3 sequences in the sample, roughly nine tenths were seen once. This sample was included in a study of CD8 T cells in Susac syndrome. Regarding the study as a whole: Where Susac syndrome CD4+ T cell repertoires were concerned, no clonal expansion was evident.

Germline-derived CDR1 and CDR2 are MNHNS and SASEGT. Trimming took off 0 bases at V and 3 bases at J, with 17 bases between the two ends. This CDR3 region has 17 residues. This chain uses TRBV6-1 with TRBJ1-1; weak D call: TRBD1 (5 bases). This TCR was recovered from a human donor with Susac syndrome. The specimen sequenced was CD4+ T cells from PBMCs. CDR3 DNA sequence: TGTGCCAGCAGTGAAGCGGGGGGAACTTGGTGGCACACTGAAGCTTTCTTT. Protein product: CASSEAGGTWWHTEAFF.